This T cell receptor beta chain was observed in a study of blood T cells in healthy people across ages. About the study: In model experiments, template switching was able to capture about one barcoded beta molecule for every two T cells that were present. Study results and limitations: Donor CMV status was unknown, possibly confounding expanded clonotype changes.

Details on this clonotype: The target antigen is unknown.

The CDR3 totals 16 residues. V lost 3 bases, J lost 0 bases, and 11 bases lay in between. Germline V gene sequence: CDR1 SGHTA, CDR2 FQGNSA. A second PCR, run for 7 to 11 cycles, used a sample-barcoded 5' primer plus a J-beta primer mix. TCRdb redid the calling of the 5' RACE reads with MiXCR, one entry per CDR3 protein. The data show hundreds of thousands of distinct CDR3 sequences, 40% to 50% seen once. This TCR was sampled from an elderly man in good health. Source material: blood. The chain couples TRBV7-2 to TRBJ1-4, with D maybe TRBD1 (6 bases). As DNA, the CDR3 is TGTGCCAGCAGCTTGGTCGGGGGGCCAACTAATGAAAAACTGTTTTTT. Translated: CASSLVGGPTNEKLFF.